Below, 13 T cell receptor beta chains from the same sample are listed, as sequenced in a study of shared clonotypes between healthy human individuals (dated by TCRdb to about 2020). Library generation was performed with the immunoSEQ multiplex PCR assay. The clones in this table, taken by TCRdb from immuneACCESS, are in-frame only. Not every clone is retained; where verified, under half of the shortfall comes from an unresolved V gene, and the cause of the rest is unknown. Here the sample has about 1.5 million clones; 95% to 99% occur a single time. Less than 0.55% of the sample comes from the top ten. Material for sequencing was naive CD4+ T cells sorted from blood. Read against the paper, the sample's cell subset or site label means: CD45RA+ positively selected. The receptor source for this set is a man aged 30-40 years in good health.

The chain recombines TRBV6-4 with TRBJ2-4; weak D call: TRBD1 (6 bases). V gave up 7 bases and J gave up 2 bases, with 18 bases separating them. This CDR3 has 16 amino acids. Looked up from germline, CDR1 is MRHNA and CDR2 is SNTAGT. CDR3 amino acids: CASNRQDVVSKNIQYF. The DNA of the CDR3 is TGTGCCAGCAATCGACAGGACGTCGTTTCCAAAAACATTCAGTACTTC.

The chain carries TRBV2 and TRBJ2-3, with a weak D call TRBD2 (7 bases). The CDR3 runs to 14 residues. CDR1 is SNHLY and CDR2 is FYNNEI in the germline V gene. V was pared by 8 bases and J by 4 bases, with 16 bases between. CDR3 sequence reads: CASAKGGAPDTQYF. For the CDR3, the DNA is TGTGCCAGCGCAAAGGGGGGGGCCCCAGATACGCAGTATTTT. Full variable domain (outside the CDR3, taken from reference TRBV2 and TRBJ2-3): EPEVTQTPSHQVTQMGQEVILRCVPISNHLYFYWYRQILGQKVEFLVSFYNNEISEKSEIFDDQFSVERPDGSNFTLKIRSTKLEDSAMYFCASAKGGAPDTQYFGPGTRLTVL.

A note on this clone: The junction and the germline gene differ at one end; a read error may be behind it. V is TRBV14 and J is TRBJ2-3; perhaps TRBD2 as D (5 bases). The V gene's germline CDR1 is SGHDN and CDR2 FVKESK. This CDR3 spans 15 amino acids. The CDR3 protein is CPSPPHAGRTDTQYF. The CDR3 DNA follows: TGCCCATCTCCCCCGCATGCGGGTCGGACAGATACGCAGTATTTT.

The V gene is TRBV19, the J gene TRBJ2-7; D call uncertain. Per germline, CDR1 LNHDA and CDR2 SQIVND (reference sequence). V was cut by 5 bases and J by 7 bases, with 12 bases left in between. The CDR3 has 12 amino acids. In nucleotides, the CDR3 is TGTGCCAGTAGTCCCTGGTCCGGGGAGCAGTACTTC. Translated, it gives CASSPWSGEQYF.

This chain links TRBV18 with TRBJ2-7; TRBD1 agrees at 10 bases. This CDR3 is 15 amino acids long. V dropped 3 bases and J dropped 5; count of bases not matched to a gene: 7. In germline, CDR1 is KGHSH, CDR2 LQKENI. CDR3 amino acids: CASSPGQGISHEQYF. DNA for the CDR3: TGTGCCAGCTCACCGGGACAGGGGATTTCGCACGAGCAGTACTTC.

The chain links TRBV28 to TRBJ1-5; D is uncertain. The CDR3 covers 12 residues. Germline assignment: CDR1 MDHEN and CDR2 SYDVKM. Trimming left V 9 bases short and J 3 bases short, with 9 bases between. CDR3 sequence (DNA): TGTGCCAGTAGGGTTCTCAATCAGCCCCAGCATTTT. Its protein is CASRVLNQPQHF. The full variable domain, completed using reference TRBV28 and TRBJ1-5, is DVKVTQSSRYLVKRTGEKVFLECVQDMDHENMFWYRQDPGLGLRLIYFSYDVKMKEKGDIPEGYSVSREKKERFSLILESASTNQTSMYLCASRVLNQPQHFGDGTRLSIL.

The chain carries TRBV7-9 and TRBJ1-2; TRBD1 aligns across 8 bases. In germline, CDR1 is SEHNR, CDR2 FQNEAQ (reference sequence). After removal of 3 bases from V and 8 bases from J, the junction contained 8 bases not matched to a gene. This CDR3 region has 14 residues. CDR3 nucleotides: TGTGCCAGCAGCTTTGAGGACAGGGTGAGGGGCTACACCTTC. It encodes CASSFEDRVRGYTF.

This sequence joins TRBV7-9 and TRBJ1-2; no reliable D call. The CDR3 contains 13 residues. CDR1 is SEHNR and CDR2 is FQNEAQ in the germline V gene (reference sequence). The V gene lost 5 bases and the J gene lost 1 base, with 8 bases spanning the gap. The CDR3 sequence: CASSRGNNYGYTF. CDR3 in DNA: TGTGCCAGCAGCCGTGGCAATAACTATGGCTACACCTTC.

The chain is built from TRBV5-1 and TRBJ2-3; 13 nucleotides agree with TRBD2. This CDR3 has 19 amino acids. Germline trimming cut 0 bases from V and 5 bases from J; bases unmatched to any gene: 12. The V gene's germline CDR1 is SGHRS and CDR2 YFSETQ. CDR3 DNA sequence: TGCGCCAGCAGCTTGGGCAGGGGACGAACTAGCGGGAGGGTAGATACGCAGTATTTT. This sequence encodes CASSLGRGRTSGRVDTQYF.

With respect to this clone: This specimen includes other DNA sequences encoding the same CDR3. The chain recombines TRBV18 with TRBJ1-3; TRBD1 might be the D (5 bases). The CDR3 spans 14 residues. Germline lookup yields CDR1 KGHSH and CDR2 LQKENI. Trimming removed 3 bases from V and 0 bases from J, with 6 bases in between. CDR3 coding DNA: TGTGCCAGCTCACCTGGGACCTCTGGAAACACCATATATTTT. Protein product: CASSPGTSGNTIYF.

The chain's CDR3 is CASSLETLTGELFF. CDR3 coding DNA: TGTGCCAGCAGCTTAGAGACACTCACCGGGGAGCTGTTTTTT. J is TRBJ2-2 and V is TRBV7-2, with D hard to call. Trimming removed 1 base from V and 4 bases from J, with 7 bases in between. The germline CDR1 and CDR2 sequences are SGHTA and FQGNSA. The CDR3 contains 14 residues.

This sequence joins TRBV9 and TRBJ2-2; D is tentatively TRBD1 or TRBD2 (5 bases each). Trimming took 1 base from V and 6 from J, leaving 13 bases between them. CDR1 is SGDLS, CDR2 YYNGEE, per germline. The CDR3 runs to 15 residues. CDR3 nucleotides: TGTGCCAGCAGCGTATCTCAGGGAGAATCCGGGGAGCTGTTTTTT. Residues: CASSVSQGESGELFF.

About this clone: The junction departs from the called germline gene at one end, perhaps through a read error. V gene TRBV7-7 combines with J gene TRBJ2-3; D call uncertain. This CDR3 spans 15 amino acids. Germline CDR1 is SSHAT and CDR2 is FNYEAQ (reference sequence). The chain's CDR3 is CASSLGPDSTDTQYF. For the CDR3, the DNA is TGTGCTAGCAGCTTAGGACCGGACAGCACAGATACGCAGTATTTT.